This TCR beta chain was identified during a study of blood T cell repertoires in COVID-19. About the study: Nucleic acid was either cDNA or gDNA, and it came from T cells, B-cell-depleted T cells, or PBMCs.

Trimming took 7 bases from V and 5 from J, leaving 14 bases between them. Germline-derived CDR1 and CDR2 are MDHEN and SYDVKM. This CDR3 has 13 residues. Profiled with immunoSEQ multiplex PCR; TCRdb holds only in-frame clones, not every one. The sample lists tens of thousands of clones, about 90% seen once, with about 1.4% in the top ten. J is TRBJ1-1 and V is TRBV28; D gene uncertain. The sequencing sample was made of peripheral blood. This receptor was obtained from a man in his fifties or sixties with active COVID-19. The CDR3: CASKTDPGTEAFF. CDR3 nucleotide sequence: TGTGCCAGCAAAACCGACCCGGGGACTGAAGCTTTCTTT. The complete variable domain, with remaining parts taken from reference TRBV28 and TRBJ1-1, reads DVKVTQSSRYLVKRTGEKVFLECVQDMDHENMFWYRQDPGLGLRLIYFSYDVKMKEKGDIPEGYSVSREKKERFSLILESASTNQTSMYLCASKTDPGTEAFFGQGTRLTVV.